These 21 T cell receptor beta chains were sequenced from one sample in a study of CD8 T cells in Susac syndrome. cDNA came from roughly 0.53 to 1 ug RNA primed by random hexamers. In TCRdb, the immunoSEQ multiplex PCR reads were re-called with MiXCR into one record per CDR3 protein. The sample holds fewer than 200,000 distinct CDR3 sequences, 85% to 95% seen once. Sequencing was done on a sample of CD8+ T cells from PBMCs. The receptors here all came from a human donor with multiple sclerosis.

The chain links TRBV9 to TRBJ1-2, with 11 bases fitting TRBD1. This CDR3 is built from 15 residues. The V segment lost 2 bases and the J segment 4 bases; nucleotides outside the gene matches: 4. Germline V gives CDR1 SGDLS, CDR2 YYNGEE. The CDR3 spells CASSVGTGGIYGYTF. Written as DNA, the CDR3 is TGTGCCAGCAGCGTTGGGACAGGGGGAATCTATGGCTACACCTTC.

The genes are TRBV7-9 and TRBJ2-5; 11 bases are shared with TRBD2. Trimming took 4 bases from V and 4 from J; bases not matched to a gene: 5. The CDR3 length is 15 residues. Germline loops: CDR1 SEHNR, CDR2 FQNEAQ (reference sequence). The CDR3 sequence: CASSSTSGSIETQYF. The CDR3 nucleotides are TGTGCCAGCAGCTCAACTAGCGGGAGTATAGAGACCCAGTACTTC.

The J gene is TRBJ2-3, the V gene TRBV5-1; no definite D call. V lost 0 bases and J 1 base, leaving 9 bases between the germline ends. This CDR3 region has 15 residues. Germline CDR1 SGHRS, CDR2 YFSETQ. The CDR3 loop reads CASSLGWARTDTQYF. The CDR3 region has the DNA TGCGCCAGCAGCTTGGGTTGGGCCCGCACAGATACGCAGTATTTT. The whole variable domain, filled in from reference TRBV5-1 and TRBJ2-3, reads KAGVTQTPRYLIKTRGQQVTLSCSPISGHRSVSWYQQTPGQGLQFLFEYFSETQRNKGNFPGRFSGRQFSNSRSEMNVSTLELGDSALYLCASSLGWARTDTQYFGPGTRLTVL.

This chain joins TRBV25-1 and TRBJ2-7, with D hard to call. This CDR3 has 11 residues. V was shortened by 8 bases and J by 4 bases, with 9 bases between the two germline ends. Germline-derived CDR1 and CDR2 are MGHDK and SYGVNS. In DNA form, the CDR3 reads TGTGCCAGCCGTTCAGGATACGAGCAGTACTTC. Its protein is CASRSGYEQYF.

V usage is TRBV6-1 and J usage is TRBJ1-1; 7 nucleotides agree with TRBD1. CDR1 MNHNS and CDR2 SASEGT come from the germline V gene. J gave up 5 bases and V 3 bases, and 15 bases lay outside the gene matches. The CDR3 is made up of 17 amino acids. CDR3 sequence (DNA): TGTGCCAGCAGTGAGTTCAGGGGGTCGAGAGGTGAAACTGAAGCTTTCTTT. As protein: CASSEFRGSRGETEAFF.

The V and J genes are TRBV30 and TRBJ1-2; D not resolved. The CDR3 totals 13 residues. V was clipped by 0 bases and J by 4 bases, with 9 bases between them. Germline V CDR1 and CDR2: GTSNPN, SVGIG (reference sequence). In nucleotides, the CDR3 is TGTGCCTGGAGTGTGGAGGATTTCTATGGCTACACCTTC. It is translated as CAWSVEDFYGYTF.

This sequence joins TRBV29-1 and TRBJ2-2; no clear D. The CDR3 runs to 13 residues. Germline values: CDR1 SQVTM, CDR2 ANQGSEA. Trimming left V 4 bases short and J 6 bases short, with 12 bases between. In DNA form, the CDR3 reads TGCAGCGTTGTAATAGGGTCGGCCGGGGAGCTGTTTTTT. Its protein product is CSVVIGSAGELFF.

The rearrangement links TRBV12-3 or TRBV12-4 to TRBJ1-6; D possibly corresponds to TRBD1 (6 bases). V lost 4 bases to trimming and J lost 12 bases, with 13 bases between them. The CDR3 consists of 13 residues. DNA for the CDR3: TGTGCCAGCAGTTCAGGACAGAGGGTACCCCTCCACTTT. Amino acid sequence: CASSSGQRVPLHF.

V gene TRBV28 combines with J gene TRBJ1-2; maybe TRBD1 (6 bases). Trimming removed 4 bases at V and 2 bases at J, with 14 bases between. CDR3 size: 15 residues. The germline CDR1 and CDR2 sequences are MDHEN and SYDVKM. The CDR3 loop is CASSWHGGRNYGYTF. The CDR3 DNA reads as TGTGCCAGCAGTTGGCACGGGGGCAGGAACTATGGCTACACCTTC.

This sequence joins TRBV6-5 and TRBJ1-1; 9 nucleotides line up with TRBD1. There are 14 residues in the CDR3. The V gene's germline CDR1 is MNHEY and CDR2 SVGAGI. Trimming cost V 6 bases and J 7 bases; bases outside gene matches: 9. CDR3 in amino acids: CASSKDTGGGEAFF. The CDR3 nucleotides are TGTGCCAGCAGCAAAGATACAGGGGGCGGTGAAGCTTTCTTT.

The rearrangement uses TRBV7-9 and TRBJ1-4; D gene uncertain. The germline V and J ends were trimmed by 1 base and 5 bases, with 11 bases remaining between them. This CDR3 comprises 15 residues. Germline V lookup: CDR1 SEHNR, CDR2 FQNEAQ (reference sequence). The CDR3 reads CASSLVTARNEKLFF. Written as DNA, the CDR3 is TGTGCCAGCAGCTTAGTTACCGCCAGAAATGAAAAACTGTTTTTT.

The chain carries TRBV5-1 and TRBJ1-1; TRBD1 might be the D (6 bases). The germline V and J ends were trimmed by 5 bases and 7 bases, with 15 bases remaining between them. CDR1 SGHRS and CDR2 YFSETQ come from the germline V gene. The CDR3 is made up of 13 amino acids. The CDR3 loop reads CASSYSEGVEAFF. Written as DNA, the CDR3 is TGCGCCAGCAGTTACTCAGAGGGGGTTGAAGCTTTCTTT.

The J gene is TRBJ1-1, the V gene TRBV2; TRBD1 aligns across 9 bases. CDR1 is SNHLY and CDR2 is FYNNEI in the germline V gene. Trimming took 8 bases from V and 0 from J; bases not matched to a gene: 10. The CDR3 runs to 16 residues. CDR3 loop: CASSPPGQGMNTEAFF. In DNA, the CDR3 is TGTGCCAGCTCACCCCCGGGACAGGGAATGAACACTGAAGCTTTCTTT.

This CDR3 reads CASSTGLASSYEQYF. The CDR3 DNA reads TGCGCCAGCAGCACCGGACTAGCTAGTTCCTACGAGCAGTACTTC. V usage is TRBV5-1 and J usage is TRBJ2-7, with 8 bases lining up with TRBD2. This CDR3 has 15 residues. Per germline, CDR1 SGHRS and CDR2 YFSETQ. Trimming took 4 bases from V and 1 from J; bases not matched to a gene: 7.

The sample holds one count of this clonotype. V gene TRBV7-3 combines with J gene TRBJ2-1; D remains unclear. Germline CDR1 and CDR2: SGHTA and FQGTGA. The CDR3 consists of 14 residues. V lost 5 bases and J lost 3, with 11 bases in between. Here the CDR3 reads CASSLNDIYNEQFF. The CDR3 coding sequence is TGTGCCAGCAGCCTCAACGACATCTACAATGAGCAGTTCTTC.

The rearrangement uses TRBV2 and TRBJ2-5; the match to TRBD2 covers 7 bases. Trimming took 5 bases from V and 5 from J; bases not matched to a gene: 5. In germline, CDR1 is SNHLY, CDR2 FYNNEI. The CDR3 covers 13 residues. Written as DNA, the CDR3 is TGTGCCAGCAGTCGACTAGCTAGGGAGACCCAGTACTTC. Translating it yields CASSRLARETQYF.

CDR3: CASSEAKGNNQPQHF. The CDR3 bases are TGTGCCAGCAGTGAAGCAAAGGGGAACAATCAGCCCCAGCATTTT. J is TRBJ1-5 and V is TRBV6-1, with a possible D match to TRBD1 (5 bases). V was shortened by 0 bases and J by 3 bases, with 9 bases between the two germline ends. The CDR3 consists of 15 residues. The germline V gene encodes CDR1 MNHNS and CDR2 SASEGT.

The V gene is TRBV7-9, the J gene TRBJ2-1, with 7 bases identical to TRBD2. V lost 5 bases and J lost 1; bases outside the gene matches: 17. The CDR3 is made up of 19 amino acids. Germline V gives CDR1 SEHNR, CDR2 FQNEAQ (reference sequence). This chain's CDR3 is CASSPKSPWGGMSYNEQFF. DNA of the CDR3: TGTGCCAGCAGCCCTAAATCTCCCTGGGGGGGTATGTCCTACAATGAGCAGTTCTTC.

V usage is TRBV20-1 and J usage is TRBJ1-2, with D maybe TRBD1 (5 bases). The V and J ends lost 4 bases and 6 bases respectively, with 15 bases between them. In germline, CDR1 is DFQATT, CDR2 SNEGSKA (reference sequence). The CDR3 loop spans 13 amino acids. CDR3 sequence: CSATWGVSHGYTF. The CDR3 coding sequence is TGCAGTGCTACCTGGGGCGTAAGCCATGGCTACACCTTC.

The chain carries TRBV9 and TRBJ1-1; tentatively, D is TRBD1 (5 bases). This CDR3 region has 14 residues. Germline assignment: CDR1 SGDLS and CDR2 YYNGEE. Trimming took 0 bases from V and 5 from J, leaving 11 bases between them. CDR3 protein: CASSVATGGTEAFF. CDR3 coding DNA: TGTGCCAGCAGCGTAGCGACCGGGGGGACTGAAGCTTTCTTT.

V and J are TRBV7-9 and TRBJ2-1; D is unresolved. The CDR3 extends over 13 amino acids. The germline V and J ends were trimmed by 1 base and 5 bases, with 6 bases remaining between them. Germline V CDR1 and CDR2: SEHNR, FQNEAQ (reference sequence). The CDR3 DNA is TGTGCCAGCAGCTTAGGGCCAGACAATGAGCAGTTCTTC. Translated: CASSLGPDNEQFF.